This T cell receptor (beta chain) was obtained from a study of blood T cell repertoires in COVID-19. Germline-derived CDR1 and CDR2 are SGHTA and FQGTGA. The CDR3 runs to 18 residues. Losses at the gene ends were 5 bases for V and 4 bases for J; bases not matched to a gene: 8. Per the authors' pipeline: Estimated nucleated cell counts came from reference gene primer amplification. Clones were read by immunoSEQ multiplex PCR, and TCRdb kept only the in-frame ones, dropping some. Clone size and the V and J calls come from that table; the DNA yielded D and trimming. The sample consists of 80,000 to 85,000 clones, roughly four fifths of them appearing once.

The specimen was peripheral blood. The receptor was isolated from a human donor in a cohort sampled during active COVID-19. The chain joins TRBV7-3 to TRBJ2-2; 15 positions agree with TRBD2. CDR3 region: CASSPRTSGGASTGELFF. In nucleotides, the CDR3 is TGTGCCAGCAGCCCCCGGACTAGCGGGGGGGCGAGCACCGGGGAGCTGTTTTTT.